These 5 T cell receptor beta chains came from one sample sequenced in a study of T cell responses to AZD1222 COVID-19 vaccine. Data came from immunoSEQ multiplex PCR; TCRdb stores just in-frame clones and leaves some out. This sample yields under 95,000 clones, of which roughly 89% are seen a single time; approximately 8.7% belongs to the top ten. The input for sequencing was peripheral blood, taken on day 0 of AZD1222 vaccination. The source is an adult in good health.

The rearrangement uses TRBV5-4 and TRBJ1-2; TRBD1 aligns across 7 bases. The J segment lost 4 bases and the V segment lost 0 bases, leaving 3 bases of the junction unmatched. The germline CDR1 and CDR2 sequences are SGHNT and YYREEE (reference sequence). The CDR3 has 14 amino acids. Here the CDR3 DNA reads TGTGCCAGCAGCTTGGGAGGGACAGTCTATGGCTACACCTTC. This gives the protein CASSLGGTVYGYTF.

This chain connects TRBV7-9 to TRBJ1-5, with D uncertain. The CDR3 covers 12 residues. Trimming left V 2 bases short and J 1 base short, with 0 bases between. Germline CDR1 reads SEHNR; CDR2 reads FQNEAQ (reference sequence). CDR3 in amino acids: CASSLSNQPQHF. CDR3 nucleotide sequence: TGTGCCAGCAGCTTAAGCAATCAGCCCCAGCATTTT. The full variable domain, its missing parts supplied by reference TRBV7-9 and TRBJ1-5, is DTGVSQNPRHKITKRGQNVTFRCDPISEHNRLYWYRQTLGQGPEFLTYFQNEAQLEKSRLLSDRFSAERPKGSFSTLEIQRTEQGDSAMYLCASSLSNQPQHFGDGTRLSIL.

The genes are TRBV2 and TRBJ2-6; D gene ambiguous. Germline V gene sequence: CDR1 SNHLY, CDR2 FYNNEI. With 8 bases removed from V and 4 bases from J, the gap between germline ends came to 9 bases. The CDR3 totals 13 residues. The CDR3 region is CASAPEGANVLTF. Written as DNA, the CDR3 is TGTGCCAGCGCTCCCGAGGGGGCCAACGTCCTGACTTTC.

The V gene is TRBV4-3, the J gene TRBJ1-3; a weak D match, TRBD1 (6 bases). Germline V gene sequence: CDR1 LGHNA, CDR2 YSLEER. V was clipped by 1 base and J by 0 bases, with 10 bases between them. The CDR3 spans 16 residues. CDR3 protein: CASSQGGRHSGNTIYF. CDR3 DNA sequence: TGCGCCAGCAGCCAAGGGGGGCGGCACTCTGGAAACACCATATATTTT.

J is TRBJ2-3 and V is TRBV19, with D possibly being TRBD1 (5 bases). The CDR3 extends over 14 amino acids. V was shortened by 3 bases and J by 4 bases, with 11 bases between the two germline ends. The germline CDR1 and CDR2 sequences are LNHDA and SQIVND (reference sequence). CDR3 loop: CASSIADNADTQYF. In DNA, the CDR3 is TGTGCCAGTAGTATCGCGGACAATGCAGATACGCAGTATTTT. Full variable domain (rest looked up from reference TRBV19 and TRBJ2-3): DGGITQSPKYLFRKEGQNVTLSCEQNLNHDAMYWYRQDPGQGLRLIYYSQIVNDFQKGDIAEGYSVSREKKESFPLTVTSAQKNPTAFYLCASSIADNADTQYFGPGTRLTVL.